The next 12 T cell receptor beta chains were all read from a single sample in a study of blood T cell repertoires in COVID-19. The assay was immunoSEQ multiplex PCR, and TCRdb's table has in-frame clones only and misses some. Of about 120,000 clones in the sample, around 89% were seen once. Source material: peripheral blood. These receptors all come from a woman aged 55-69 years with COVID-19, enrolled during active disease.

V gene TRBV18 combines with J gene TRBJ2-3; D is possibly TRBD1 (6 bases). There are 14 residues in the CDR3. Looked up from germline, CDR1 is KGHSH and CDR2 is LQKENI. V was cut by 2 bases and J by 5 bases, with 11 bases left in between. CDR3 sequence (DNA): TGTGCCAGCTCACCATTGACAGGATTAGATACGCAGTATTTT. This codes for CASSPLTGLDTQYF.

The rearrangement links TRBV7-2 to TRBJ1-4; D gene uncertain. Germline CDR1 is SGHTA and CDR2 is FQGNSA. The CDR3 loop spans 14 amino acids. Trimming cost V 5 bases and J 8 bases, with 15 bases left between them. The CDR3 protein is CASSPRLTQEKLFF. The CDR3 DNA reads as TGTGCCAGCAGCCCCAGGCTCACCCAGGAAAAACTGTTTTTT.

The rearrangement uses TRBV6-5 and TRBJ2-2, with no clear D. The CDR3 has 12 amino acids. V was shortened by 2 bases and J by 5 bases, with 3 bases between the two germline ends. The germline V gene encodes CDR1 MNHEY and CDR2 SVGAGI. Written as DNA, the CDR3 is TGTGCCAGCAGTTACGTAACCGGGGAGCTGTTTTTT. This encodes CASSYVTGELFF.

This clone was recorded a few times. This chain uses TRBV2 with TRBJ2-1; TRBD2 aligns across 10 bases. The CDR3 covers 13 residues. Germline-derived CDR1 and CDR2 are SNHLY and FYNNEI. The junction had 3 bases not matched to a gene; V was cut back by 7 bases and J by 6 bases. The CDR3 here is CASISGGFNEQFF. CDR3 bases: TGTGCCAGCATTAGCGGGGGGTTCAATGAGCAGTTCTTC.

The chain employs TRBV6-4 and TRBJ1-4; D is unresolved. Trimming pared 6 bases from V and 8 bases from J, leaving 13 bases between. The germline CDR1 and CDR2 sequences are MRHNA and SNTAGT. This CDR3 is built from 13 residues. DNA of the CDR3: TGTGCCAGCAGCCCCGAGGATGGAGAAAAACTGTTTTTT. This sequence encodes CASSPEDGEKLFF.

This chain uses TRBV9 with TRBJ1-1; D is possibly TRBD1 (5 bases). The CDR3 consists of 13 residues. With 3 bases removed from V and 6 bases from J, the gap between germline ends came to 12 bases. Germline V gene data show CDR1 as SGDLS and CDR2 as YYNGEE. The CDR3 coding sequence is TGTGCCAGCAGCGAGTTAGACAGCGCTGAAGCTTTCTTT. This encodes CASSELDSAEAFF.

The CDR3 loop reads CASSLASTPNSPLHF. The CDR3 nucleotides are TGTGCCAGCAGCTTAGCGTCTACTCCGAATTCACCCCTCCACTTT. The chain couples TRBV11-3 to TRBJ1-6, with D hard to call. The CDR3 loop spans 15 amino acids. V was cut by 1 base and J by 7 bases, with 11 bases left in between. Germline V gives CDR1 SGHNT, CDR2 YENEEA.

CDR3 sequence reads: CASSGGPSALAYTEAFF. CDR3 DNA: TGTGCCAGCAGCGGGGGGCCCTCTGCCCTGGCGTATACTGAAGCTTTCTTT. The chain uses TRBV9 and TRBJ1-1, with D perhaps TRBD1 (6 bases). The CDR3 is made up of 17 amino acids. Looked up from germline, CDR1 is SGDLS and CDR2 is YYNGEE. V was clipped by 3 bases and J by 5 bases, with 23 bases between them. The complete variable domain, with remaining parts taken from reference TRBV9 and TRBJ1-1, reads DSGVTQTPKHLITATGQRVTLRCSPRSGDLSVYWYQQSLDQGLQFLIQYYNGEERAKGNILERFSAQQFPDLHSELNLSSLELGDSALYFCASSGGPSALAYTEAFFGQGTRLTVV.

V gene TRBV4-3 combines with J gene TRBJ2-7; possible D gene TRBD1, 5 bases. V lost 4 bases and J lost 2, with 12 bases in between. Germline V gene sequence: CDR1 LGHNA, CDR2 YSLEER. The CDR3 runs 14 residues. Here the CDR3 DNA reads TGCGCCAGCAGCCGCTGGGTAGGGGCCTACGAGCAGTACTTC. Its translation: CASSRWVGAYEQYF.

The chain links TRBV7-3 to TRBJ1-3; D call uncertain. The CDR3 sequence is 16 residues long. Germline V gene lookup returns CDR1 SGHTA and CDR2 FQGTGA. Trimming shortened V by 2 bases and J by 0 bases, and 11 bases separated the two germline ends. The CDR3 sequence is CASSLGGPISGNTIYF. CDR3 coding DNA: TGTGCCAGCAGCTTAGGTGGTCCTATCTCTGGAAACACCATATATTTT.

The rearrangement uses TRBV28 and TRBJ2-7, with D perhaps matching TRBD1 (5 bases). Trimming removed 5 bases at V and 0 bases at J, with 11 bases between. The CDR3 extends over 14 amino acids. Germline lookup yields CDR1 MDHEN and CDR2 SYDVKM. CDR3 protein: CASSLQVSSYEQYF. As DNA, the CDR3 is TGTGCCAGCAGTCTACAGGTATCCTCCTACGAGCAGTACTTC. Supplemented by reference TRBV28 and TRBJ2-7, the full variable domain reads DVKVTQSSRYLVKRTGEKVFLECVQDMDHENMFWYRQDPGLGLRLIYFSYDVKMKEKGDIPEGYSVSREKKERFSLILESASTNQTSMYLCASSLQVSSYEQYFGPGTRLTVT.

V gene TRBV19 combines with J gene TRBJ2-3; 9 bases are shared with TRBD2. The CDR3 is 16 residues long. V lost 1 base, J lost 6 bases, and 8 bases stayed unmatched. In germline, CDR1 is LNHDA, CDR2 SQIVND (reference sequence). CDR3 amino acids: CASSIVSSGGGDTQYF. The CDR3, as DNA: TGTGCCAGTAGTATAGTGAGTAGCGGGGGTGGGGATACGCAGTATTTT.